What follows is one T cell receptor beta chain and its context. This entry comes from a study of technical replicates of blood from a handful of donors. The germline V gene encodes CDR1 MNHEY and CDR2 SVGAGI. CDR3 length: 13 amino acids. The V gene end was trimmed by 8 bases and the J gene end by 7 bases; junction bases not matched to a gene: 9. Using immunoSEQ multiplex PCR, the repertoire was profiled, and TCRdb retains in-frame clones only, with some absent. Among 65,000 to 85,000 clones listed, under 95% were seen once. The sample was T cells isolated from PBMCs. The genes are TRBV6-5 and TRBJ1-2, with 8 bases aligning to TRBD1. This receptor was taken from a human donor in good health. This CDR3 reads CASGPGGGSGYTF. The CDR3 DNA is TGTGCCAGCGGCCCAGGGGGCGGATCTGGCTACACCTTC.